This passage covers 9 T cell receptor beta chains from one sample sequenced in a study of patients and donors after allogeneic stem cell transplantation. Using its own MiXCR run on the RT-PCR reads, TCRdb lists one record per CDR3 protein. The sample has under 200,000 distinct CDR3 sequences; approximately 28% are singletons. Source material: blood, either unsorted or a sorted T cell fraction (not recorded which). These receptors were obtained from a human donor who was either an allogeneic HSCT recipient or a stem cell or donor lymphocyte infusion donor (not recorded which). It is not recorded whose cells these are; they may come from a transplant donor.

The rearrangement links TRBV18 to TRBJ2-7; D is unresolved. This CDR3 is 14 amino acids long. Per the germline V gene, CDR1 is KGHSH and CDR2 is LQKENI. Trimming left V 3 bases short and J 1 base short, with 10 bases between. Here the CDR3 reads CASSPARVSYEQYF. The CDR3 DNA reads as TGTGCCAGCTCACCCGCACGGGTATCCTACGAGCAGTACTTC.

This clonotype was recorded a few times. The chain recombines TRBV6-4 with TRBJ2-1; 7 bases fit TRBD2. Trimming removed 4 bases from V and 8 bases from J; junction bases left unmatched: 8. The CDR3 loop spans 14 amino acids. Germline loops: CDR1 MRHNA, CDR2 SNTAGT. The CDR3 nucleotides are TGTGCCAGCAGTGTGGGGAGCGGGAAGGATGAGCAGTTCTTC. Translation gives CASSVGSGKDEQFF.

The chain has TRBV4-1 and TRBJ1-5; D call uncertain. CDR1 MGHRA and CDR2 YSYEKL come from the germline V gene. Trimming took off 0 bases at V and 5 bases at J, with 14 bases between the two ends. This CDR3 has 16 amino acids. In DNA form, the CDR3 reads TGCGCCAGCAGCCAAGATCGAGGCAGGTACCATCAGCCCCAGCATTTT. Its translation is CASSQDRGRYHQPQHF.

This chain connects TRBV15 to TRBJ1-3, with a weak D call TRBD1 (5 bases). The germline gives CDR1 LNHNV, CDR2 YYDKDF (reference sequence). The V end lost 3 bases, the J end lost 9 bases, and 12 bases lay between the germline ends. CDR3 length: 13 amino acids. CDR3 in DNA: TGTGCCACCAGCAGGACAGTCTGGGGCACCATATATTTT. The encoded protein is CATSRTVWGTIYF.

This clonotype was detected ten times or more. The chain links TRBV6-5 to TRBJ1-3; 7 positions agree with TRBD1. The CDR3 totals 16 residues. Germline V gene data show CDR1 as MNHEY and CDR2 as SVGAGI. V lost 2 bases, J lost 2 bases, and 6 bases stayed unmatched. In nucleotides, the CDR3 is TGTGCCAGCAGTTACGCCACCGGGACAGCTGGAAACACCATATATTTT. Its protein product is CASSYATGTAGNTIYF.

This chain uses TRBV9 with TRBJ2-7; D unclear. The CDR3 runs 14 residues. Germline lookup yields CDR1 SGDLS and CDR2 YYNGEE. Trimming took 0 bases from V and 5 from J, leaving 12 bases between them. Here the CDR3 reads CASSVGWAVDEQYF. CDR3 nucleotide sequence: TGTGCCAGCAGCGTAGGATGGGCGGTTGACGAGCAGTACTTC.

V usage is TRBV24-1 and J usage is TRBJ2-7, with 10 bases that match TRBD2. CDR1 is KGHDR and CDR2 is SFDVKD in the germline V gene. The J segment lost 4 bases and the V segment lost 11 bases, leaving 4 bases of the junction unmatched. The CDR3 consists of 12 residues. Here the CDR3 DNA reads TGTGCCAGATCTAGCGGGAGTTACGAGCAGTACTTC. It yields the protein CARSSGSYEQYF.

The chain carries TRBV6-1 and TRBJ1-1; no reliable D call. V was shortened by 2 bases and J by 1 base, with 5 bases between the two germline ends. The CDR3 consists of 13 residues. The V gene's germline CDR1 is MNHNS and CDR2 SASEGT. CDR3 coding DNA: TGTGCCAGCAGTGAACAGTCGAACACTGAAGCTTTCTTT. Its protein is CASSEQSNTEAFF.

The V and J genes are TRBV28 and TRBJ2-7; 7 nucleotides align to TRBD1. CDR3 size: 14 residues. J gave up 4 bases and V 9 bases, and 12 bases lay outside the gene matches. Germline V gene data show CDR1 as MDHEN and CDR2 as SYDVKM. The DNA of the CDR3 is TGTGCCAGTCTACAGGGGACGCTTCAATACGAGCAGTACTTC. Encoded protein: CASLQGTLQYEQYF.